Listed here are 5 T cell receptor beta chains from one sample, sequenced in a study of blood T cell repertoires in COVID-19. Repertoires were generated with immunoSEQ multiplex PCR, while TCRdb's copy carries only in-frame clones and drops some. This table has about 89,000 clones, approximately 80% appearing once. The sample was peripheral blood. The origin of the receptors is a human donor in a cohort sampled during active COVID-19.

This clone was picked up one time. This chain joins TRBV19 and TRBJ2-1, with 12 nucleotides matching TRBD2. This CDR3 spans 15 amino acids. Germline assignment: CDR1 LNHDA and CDR2 SQIVND (reference sequence). The V gene end was trimmed by 2 bases and the J gene end by 9 bases; junction bases not matched to a gene: 5. Written as DNA, the CDR3 is TGTGCCAGTAGTATACTAGCGGGAGGGCCCGTTGAGCAGTTCTTC. It specifies CASSILAGGPVEQFF.

This chain links TRBV4-1 with TRBJ1-3; D remains unclear. V was pared by 5 bases and J by 2 bases, with 13 bases between. This CDR3 comprises 15 residues. In germline, CDR1 is MGHRA, CDR2 YSYEKL. The CDR3 region has the DNA TGCGCCAGCAGCTCCAACTGGTTGGCTGGAAACACCATATATTTT. This sequence encodes CASSSNWLAGNTIYF.

A note on this clone: Compared with germline, one end of the junction differs, possibly owing to a read error. V usage is TRBV7-7 and J usage is TRBJ2-3; a weak D match, TRBD2 (6 bases). Germline V lookup: CDR1 SSHAT, CDR2 FNYEAQ (reference sequence). The CDR3 consists of 15 residues. The CDR3 protein is CASSLAGTASDTQYF. The CDR3 nucleotides are TGTGCTAGCAGCTTAGCCGGGACTGCGAGCGATACGCAGTATTTT.

The genes are TRBV4-1 and TRBJ2-2; the D gene is possibly TRBD1 (5 bases). Trimming removed 3 bases at V and 0 bases at J, with 11 bases between. Per the germline V gene, CDR1 is MGHRA and CDR2 is YSYEKL. The CDR3 is 16 residues long. The CDR3 coding sequence is TGCGCCAGCAGCCAGACATTGGGGCCGAACACCGGGGAGCTGTTTTTT. Its protein is CASSQTLGPNTGELFF.

The CDR3 DNA sequence: TGTGCCAGCAGTTTATCCCAGATAAACGGGGTCTACATTCAGTACTTC. This codes for CASSLSQINGVYIQYF. J is TRBJ2-4 and V is TRBV27; D possibly corresponds to TRBD2 (5 bases). Deletions cut 0 bases from V and 8 bases from J, with 17 bases between. Germline V gene sequence: CDR1 MNHEY, CDR2 SMNVEV (reference sequence). The CDR3 totals 16 residues.